The 32 T cell receptor beta chains in this list originate from one sample, sequenced in a study of patients with pleural tuberculosis. TCRdb used MiXCR to reprocess the reads, holding one entry per CDR3 protein. The table shows approximately 53,000 distinct CDR3 sequences, with 7.3% occurring only once. These TCRs come from a human donor with pleural tuberculosis.

This clonotype was recorded at least ten times. This chain links TRBV28 with TRBJ2-3; D is undetermined. From germline, CDR1 is MDHEN and CDR2 SYDVKM. Between the trimmed V and J ends, which lost 3 bases and 3 bases, there was a span of 10 bases. The CDR3 is 14 amino acids. For the CDR3, the DNA is TGTGCCAGCAGTTTCCTCCCCGGGACAGATACGCAGTATTTT. It translates to CASSFLPGTDTQYF.

This clonotype was picked up many times. This rearrangement joins TRBV19 to TRBJ1-5, with D perhaps TRBD1 (6 bases). Germline values: CDR1 LNHDA, CDR2 SQIVND (reference sequence). CDR3 length: 13 residues. Between the trimmed V and J ends, which lost 3 bases and 7 bases, there was a span of 10 bases. The chain's CDR3 is CASSMQGRQPQHF. The CDR3 DNA sequence: TGTGCCAGTAGTATGCAGGGGCGGCAGCCCCAGCATTTT. The full variable domain, rest sourced from reference TRBV19 and TRBJ1-5, is DGGITQSPKYLFRKEGQNVTLSCEQNLNHDAMYWYRQDPGQGLRLIYYSQIVNDFQKGDIAEGYSVSREKKESFPLTVTSAQKNPTAFYLCASSMQGRQPQHFGDGTRLSIL.

This clonotype was observed at least ten times. V usage is TRBV18 and J usage is TRBJ1-4, with D perhaps matching TRBD1 (5 bases). Germline assignment: CDR1 KGHSH and CDR2 LQKENI. CDR3 size: 15 residues. Trimming removed 3 bases from V and 3 bases from J, with 11 bases in between. CDR3 protein: CASSPFDRPNEKLFF. Here the CDR3 DNA reads TGTGCCAGCTCACCCTTCGACAGACCTAATGAAAAACTGTTTTTT. The full variable domain, in which reference TRBV18 and TRBJ1-4 provide the parts outside the CDR3, is NAGVMQNPRHLVRRRGQEARLRCSPMKGHSHVYWYRQLPEEGLKFMVYLQKENIIDESGMPKERFSAEFPKEGPSILRIQQVVRGDSAAYFCASSPFDRPNEKLFFGSGTQLSVL.

This clonotype was observed at least ten times. This rearrangement joins TRBV20-1 to TRBJ2-7; 11 bases match TRBD2. This CDR3 has 16 residues. Germline V gene data show CDR1 as DFQATT and CDR2 as SNEGSKA (reference sequence). V was clipped by 0 bases and J by 4 bases; unmatched bases: 8. The CDR3 coding sequence is TGCAGTGCTAGAGAACTAGCGGGAGACGTGATTTACGAGCAGTACTTC. Its protein is CSARELAGDVIYEQYF.

The rearrangement links TRBV10-3 to TRBJ2-1; maybe TRBD2 (7 bases). Trimming stripped 10 bases from V and 4 bases from J, with 20 bases between. The CDR3 spans 15 residues. The germline gives CDR1 ENHRY, CDR2 SYGVKD. CDR3 sequence reads: CATKGGGEGYNEQFF. CDR3 DNA: TGTGCCACAAAAGGGGGGGGCGAAGGGTACAATGAGCAGTTCTTC.

This clonotype was counted ten times or more. The V call is TRBV20-1, the J call TRBJ2-3, with D perhaps TRBD2 (6 bases). CDR3 length: 12 residues. V lost 6 bases, J lost 5 bases, and 12 bases lay in between. Germline V gene sequence: CDR1 DFQATT, CDR2 SNEGSKA (reference sequence). The CDR3 DNA reads TGCAGTGCCCGAGTCGGGGGAGATACGCAGTATTTT. It translates to CSARVGGDTQYF.

In its sample, this clonotype was seen many times. The genes are TRBV2 and TRBJ1-6, with D hard to call. The CDR3 covers 14 residues. Looked up from germline, CDR1 is SNHLY and CDR2 is FYNNEI. Trimming stripped 0 bases from V and 10 bases from J, with 10 bases between. This CDR3 reads CASSEAEGRSPLHF. DNA of the CDR3: TGTGCCAGCAGTGAAGCGGAAGGGAGGTCACCCCTCCACTTT.

There are many counts of this clonotype. The chain uses TRBV11-2 and TRBJ1-1; the D gene is possibly TRBD1 (6 bases). This CDR3 contains 15 residues. V was cut by 4 bases and J by 4 bases, with 16 bases left in between. Germline assignment: CDR1 SGHAT and CDR2 FQNNGV. As DNA, the CDR3 is TGTGCCAGCAGCTCCCAACCGGGACACCCCACTGAAGCTTTCTTT. Protein sequence: CASSSQPGHPTEAFF.

Note on this clonotype: One base away lies a much larger clone, so this may be a sequencing read error. The chain employs TRBV4-2 and TRBJ2-3; 7 bases match TRBD2. This CDR3 is built from 15 residues. CDR1 and CDR2 from the germline V gene are LGHNA and YNFKEQ. The CDR3 here is CASSQISSGTDTLYF. For the CDR3, the DNA is TGTGCCAGCAGCCAGATTTCTAGCGGCACAGATACGCTGTATTTT.

This clonotype has a count of ten or more. The chain is built from TRBV6-1 and TRBJ2-3; D unclear. CDR1 and CDR2 from the germline V gene are MNHNS and SASEGT. The CDR3 loop spans 13 amino acids. Trimming removed 8 bases at V and 1 base at J, with 10 bases between. The CDR3 DNA is TGTGCCAGCGGTCCCGGAGGCACAGATACGCAGTATTTT. As protein: CASGPGGTDTQYF.

This clonotype came up many times. This chain uses TRBV12-3 or TRBV12-4 with TRBJ1-3; D remains unclear. This CDR3 region has 12 residues. Trimming took 3 bases from V and 4 from J, leaving 4 bases between them. The chain's CDR3 is CASSLEGNTIYF. CDR3 nucleotides: TGTGCCAGCAGTTTGGAGGGAAACACCATATATTTT.

This clonotype has only a few counts. A much larger clone lies a single base off, so this may be a read error. The chain uses TRBV20-1 and TRBJ2-1; 7 bases fit TRBD2. This CDR3 is built from 15 residues. CDR1 and CDR2 (germline): DFQATT, SNEGSKA (reference sequence). Trimming removed 5 bases from V and 2 bases from J; junction bases left unmatched: 9. The CDR3 is CSAGRRGETYNEQFF. The CDR3 DNA reads TGCAGTGCTGGTCGTCGGGGGGAGACCTACAATGAGCAGTTCTTC.

The table lists this clonotype with many counts. The chain carries TRBV7-3 and TRBJ2-3; D is uncertain. This CDR3 has 15 residues. Germline values: CDR1 SGHTA, CDR2 FQGTGA. V shed 1 base and J shed 2 bases, with 10 bases lying between them. CDR3 residues: CASSLIRLLTDTQYF. The CDR3 DNA follows: TGTGCCAGCAGCTTAATTCGACTGCTCACAGATACGCAGTATTTT.

In its sample, this clonotype was seen many times. The chain joins TRBV27 to TRBJ2-1; D not certain. Germline lookup yields CDR1 MNHEY and CDR2 SMNVEV (reference sequence). This CDR3 is 12 amino acids long. V dropped 4 bases and J dropped 3 bases, with 4 bases sitting between them. The CDR3 is CASSSGYNEQFF. As DNA, the CDR3 is TGTGCCAGCAGTTCAGGCTACAATGAGCAGTTCTTC.

Concerning this clonotype: A much larger clonotype is one base distant, so this may be a read error. This chain links TRBV2 with TRBJ2-7; D possibly corresponds to TRBD2 (6 bases). The CDR3 is 13 residues long. Germline V gives CDR1 SNHLY, CDR2 FYNNEI. The CDR3: CTSSEVEGSEQYF. The DNA for the CDR3 is TGTACCAGCAGTGAAGTGGAGGGCAGCGAGCAGTACTTC.

The chain uses TRBV11-1 and TRBJ2-7; possible D gene TRBD1, 5 bases. Looked up from germline, CDR1 is SGHAT and CDR2 is FQDESV (reference sequence). Trimming pared 3 bases from V and 5 bases from J, leaving 11 bases between. The CDR3 consists of 13 residues. The CDR3 region has the DNA TGTGCCAGCAGCTTTGTTCAGGGCCACGAGCAGTACTTC. Its protein product is CASSFVQGHEQYF. Full variable domain (outside the CDR3, taken from reference TRBV11-1 and TRBJ2-7): EAEVAQSPRYKITEKSQAVAFWCDPISGHATLYWYRQILGQGPELLVQFQDESVVDDSQLPKDRFSAERLKGVDSTLKIQPAELGDSAMYLCASSFVQGHEQYFGPGTRLTVT.

This clonotype was detected ten times or more. This chain's CDR3 is CSARVYRGRGTDTQYF. The CDR3 DNA follows: TGCAGTGCTAGGGTGTACAGGGGGAGAGGCACAGATACGCAGTATTTT. The chain links TRBV20-1 to TRBJ2-3; 8 positions agree with TRBD1. V gave up 3 bases and J gave up 1 base; unmatched junction bases: 9. This CDR3 contains 16 residues. Germline-derived CDR1 and CDR2 are DFQATT and SNEGSKA (reference sequence).

This clonotype was recorded at least ten times. The chain couples TRBV12-3 or TRBV12-4 to TRBJ2-3; D may be TRBD1 (5 bases). The CDR3 contains 18 residues. Between the trimmed V and J ends, which lost 0 bases and 2 bases, there was a span of 18 bases. CDR3 loop: CASSLATRVRNITDTQYF. The CDR3 DNA is TGTGCCAGCAGTTTAGCCACCAGGGTACGAAATATCACAGATACGCAGTATTTT.

This clonotype was seen a handful of times. The V call is TRBV11-2, the J call TRBJ2-7; no clear D gene. Trimming cost V 0 bases and J 7 bases, with 7 bases left between them. The CDR3 extends over 12 amino acids. In germline, CDR1 is SGHAT, CDR2 FQNNGV. The CDR3 DNA is TGTGCCAGCAGCTTAGATTGGCGGGAGCAGTACGTC. Its translation is CASSLDWREQYV.

This clonotype has a count of ten or more. The CDR3 loop is CASSEVLSDWGNEQFF. The CDR3 bases are TGTGCCAGCAGTGAAGTCTTAAGCGATTGGGGCAATGAGCAGTTCTTC. This chain joins TRBV2 and TRBJ2-1; D is unresolved. Germline CDR1 is SNHLY and CDR2 is FYNNEI. Trimming removed 1 base from V and 6 bases from J, with 16 bases in between. The CDR3 covers 16 residues.

This clonotype was seen repeatedly, ten times or more. V gene TRBV2 combines with J gene TRBJ1-5; 8 positions match TRBD1. Trimming at V came to 6 bases and at J to 5 bases, leaving 6 bases not matched to a gene. This CDR3 has 14 residues. Germline CDR1 SNHLY, CDR2 FYNNEI. CDR3 amino acids: CASRTGTGDQPQHF. The CDR3 nucleotides read TGTGCCAGCAGGACCGGGACAGGAGATCAGCCCCAGCATTTT. Using reference TRBV2 and TRBJ1-5 for the parts outside the CDR3, the full variable domain is EPEVTQTPSHQVTQMGQEVILRCVPISNHLYFYWYRQILGQKVEFLVSFYNNEISEKSEIFDDQFSVERPDGSNFTLKIRSTKLEDSAMYFCASRTGTGDQPQHFGDGTRLSIL.

This chain connects TRBV29-1 to TRBJ2-7; TRBD1 matches 9 bases. The germline V gene has CDR1 SQVTM and CDR2 ANQGSEA. The ends lost 7 bases at V and 2 bases at J; junction bases unmatched: 6. The CDR3 contains 13 residues. CDR3 in amino acids: CSAGQGLTYEQYF. The CDR3 DNA is TGCAGCGCGGGACAGGGCTTGACCTACGAGCAGTACTTC.

This clonotype was observed many times. V gene TRBV5-1 combines with J gene TRBJ1-1; no clear D. V dropped 4 bases and J dropped 4 bases, with 11 bases sitting between them. The CDR3 is made up of 13 amino acids. Germline CDR1 SGHRS, CDR2 YFSETQ. The CDR3 DNA reads TGCGCCAGCAGCAGTTTCCAGACCACTGAAGCTTTCTTT. Encoded protein: CASSSFQTTEAFF. Full variable domain (remainder filled in from reference TRBV5-1 and TRBJ1-1): KAGVTQTPRYLIKTRGQQVTLSCSPISGHRSVSWYQQTPGQGLQFLFEYFSETQRNKGNFPGRFSGRQFSNSRSEMNVSTLELGDSALYLCASSSFQTTEAFFGQGTRLTVV.

The gene calls are TRBV18 and TRBJ2-1; 8 bases fit TRBD1. V lost 4 bases to trimming and J lost 3 bases; unmatched junction nucleotides: 8. The germline gives CDR1 KGHSH, CDR2 LQKENI. The CDR3 runs to 16 residues. DNA of the CDR3: TGTGCCAGCTCACTCACGTCCGGACAGGGCTACAATGAGCAGTTCTTC. Encoded protein: CASSLTSGQGYNEQFF.

This clonotype was seen at least ten times. The V call is TRBV20-1, the J call TRBJ1-6, with 8 bases matching TRBD1. This CDR3 has 15 residues. V shed 6 bases, J shed 7 bases, and the junction held 11 bases outside the gene matches. Germline values: CDR1 DFQATT, CDR2 SNEGSKA (reference sequence). CDR3 in amino acids: CSANLWTGWNSPLHF. As DNA, the CDR3 is TGCAGTGCCAACCTCTGGACAGGGTGGAATTCACCCCTCCACTTT.

This clonotype was seen a handful of times. V and J are TRBV7-3 and TRBJ2-7; 7 nucleotides match TRBD1. Trimming took 4 bases from V and 6 from J; bases not matched to a gene: 9. The CDR3 totals 14 residues. Germline-derived CDR1 and CDR2 are SGHTA and FQGTGA. This chain's CDR3 is CASSSTRQGSEQYF. CDR3 in DNA: TGTGCCAGCAGCTCAACTCGACAGGGAAGCGAGCAGTACTTC.

The genes are TRBV7-2 and TRBJ2-2, with D hard to call. The CDR3 extends over 14 amino acids. The germline gives CDR1 SGHTA, CDR2 FQGNSA. V gave up 0 bases and J gave up 6 bases, with 8 bases separating them. The CDR3 sequence: CASSLARTAGELFF. The CDR3 coding sequence is TGTGCCAGCAGCTTAGCTAGGACCGCCGGGGAGCTGTTTTTT.

The V and J genes are TRBV7-1 and TRBJ2-1; 7 nucleotides agree with TRBD2. TRBV7-1 is treated as an ORF (open reading frame) with a function not yet certain. The junction had 8 bases not matched to a gene; V was cut back by 3 bases and J by 3 bases. The CDR3 extends over 16 amino acids. The chain's CDR3 is CASSSSSGTIYNEQFF. The DNA for the CDR3 is TGTGCCAGCAGCTCTTCCAGCGGGACGATCTACAATGAGCAGTTCTTC.

This clonotype appeared many times. J is TRBJ2-3 and V is TRBV6-2 or TRBV6-3; 8 bases agree with TRBD2. J was trimmed by 0 bases and V by 2 bases; bases with no gene match: 7. This CDR3 is built from 17 residues. Germline CDR1 is MNHEY and CDR2 is SVGEGT. CDR3 DNA sequence: TGTGCCAGCAGTTACGGATTAGCGGGGCTCAGCACAGATACGCAGTATTTT. Its protein product is CASSYGLAGLSTDTQYF.

This chain links TRBV5-4 with TRBJ2-3; 7 bases fit TRBD2. Per the germline V gene, CDR1 is SGHNT and CDR2 is YYREEE (reference sequence). This CDR3 has 15 amino acids. V dropped 0 bases and J dropped 4; count of bases not matched to a gene: 5. The CDR3, as DNA: TGTGCCAGCAGCTTGGGCGGGAGAGTTGCAGATACGCAGTATTTT. Its protein is CASSLGGRVADTQYF.

This clonotype was seen many times. V usage is TRBV10-3 and J usage is TRBJ1-2; D gene unclear. The V end lost 0 bases, the J end lost 5 bases, and 22 bases lay between the germline ends. CDR1 and CDR2 from the germline V gene are ENHRY and SYGVKD. The CDR3 contains 18 residues. Written as DNA, the CDR3 is TGTGCCATCAGTGAGTCGTACGACCTCTTACAGTCGGCTTATGGCTACACCTTC. Amino acids: CAISESYDLLQSAYGYTF.

This clonotype was found many times. The gene calls are TRBV2 and TRBJ1-1; D is uncertain. Germline CDR1 and CDR2: SNHLY and FYNNEI. V lost 6 bases and J 0 bases, leaving 11 bases between the germline ends. The CDR3 spans 14 residues. The CDR3 DNA follows: TGTGCCAGCAGACTGGAGGCAGTGAACACTGAAGCTTTCTTT. It codes for CASRLEAVNTEAFF. Together with reference TRBV2 and TRBJ1-1, the CDR3 gives the full variable domain: EPEVTQTPSHQVTQMGQEVILRCVPISNHLYFYWYRQILGQKVEFLVSFYNNEISEKSEIFDDQFSVERPDGSNFTLKIRSTKLEDSAMYFCASRLEAVNTEAFFGQGTRLTVV.